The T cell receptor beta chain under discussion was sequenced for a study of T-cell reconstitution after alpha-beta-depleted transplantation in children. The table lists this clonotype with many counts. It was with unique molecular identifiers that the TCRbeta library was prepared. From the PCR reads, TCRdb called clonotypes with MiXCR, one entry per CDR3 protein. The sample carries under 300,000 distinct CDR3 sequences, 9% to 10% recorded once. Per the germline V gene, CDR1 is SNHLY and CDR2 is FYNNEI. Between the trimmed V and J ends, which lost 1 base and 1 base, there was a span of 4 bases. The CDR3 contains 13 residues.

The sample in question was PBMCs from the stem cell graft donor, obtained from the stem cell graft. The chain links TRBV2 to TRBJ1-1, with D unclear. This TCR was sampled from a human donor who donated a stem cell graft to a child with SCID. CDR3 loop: CASSEEWNTEAFF. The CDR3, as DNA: TGTGCCAGCAGTGAAGAATGGAACACTGAAGCTTTCTTT.